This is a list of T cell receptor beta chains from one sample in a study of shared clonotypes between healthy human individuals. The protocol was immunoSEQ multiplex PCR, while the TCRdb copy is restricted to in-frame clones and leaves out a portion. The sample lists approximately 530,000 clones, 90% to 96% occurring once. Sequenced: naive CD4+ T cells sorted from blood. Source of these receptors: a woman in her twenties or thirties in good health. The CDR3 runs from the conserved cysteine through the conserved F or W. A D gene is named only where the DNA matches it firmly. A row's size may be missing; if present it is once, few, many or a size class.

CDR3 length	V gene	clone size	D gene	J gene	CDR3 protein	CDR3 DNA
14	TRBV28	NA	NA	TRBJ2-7	CASSLRQGSYEQYF	TGTGCCAGCAGTTTAAGGCAGGGGAGCTACGAGCAGTACTTC
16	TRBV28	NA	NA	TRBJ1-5	CASSFRLQAGNQPQHF	TGTGCCAGCAGTTTTAGACTGCAGGCGGGTAATCAGCCCCAGCATTTT
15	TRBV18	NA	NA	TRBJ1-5	CASSPSSGSNQPQHF	TGTGCCAGCTCACCATCCTCAGGGAGTAATCAGCCCCAGCATTTT
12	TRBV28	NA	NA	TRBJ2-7	CASGPWGYEQYF	TGTGCCAGCGGACCTTGGGGGTACGAGCAGTACTTC
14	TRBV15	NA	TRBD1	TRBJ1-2	CATSRNRGFDGYTF	TGTGCCACCAGCAGAAACAGGGGGTTCGATGGCTACACCTTC
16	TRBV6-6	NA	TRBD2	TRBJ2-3	CASSYSSGGSTDTQYF	TGTGCCAGCAGTTACTCAAGCGGGGGGAGCACAGATACGCAGTATTTT
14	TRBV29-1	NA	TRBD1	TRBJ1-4	CSVSDRPTNEKLFF	TGCAGCGTTTCGGACAGGCCAACTAATGAAAAACTGTTTTTT
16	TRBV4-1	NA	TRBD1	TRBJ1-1	CASSQGKGAIPTEAFF	TGCGCCAGCAGCCAAGGGAAGGGGGCAATACCCACTGAAGCTTTCTTT
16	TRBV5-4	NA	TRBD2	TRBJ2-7	CASSFRLAGVSYEQYF	TGTGCCAGCAGCTTTCGACTAGCGGGGGTCTCCTACGAGCAGTACTTC
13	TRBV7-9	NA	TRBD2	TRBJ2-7	CASLTSGSYEQYF	TGTGCCAGCCTAACTAGCGGGAGCTACGAGCAGTACTTC
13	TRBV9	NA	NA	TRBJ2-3	CASSVKGTDTQYF	TGTGCCAGCAGCGTCAAGGGCACAGATACGCAGTATTTT
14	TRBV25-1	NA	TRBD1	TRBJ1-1	CASSEGQGAAEAFF	TGTGCCAGCAGTGAGGGACAGGGGGCGGCTGAAGCTTTCTTT
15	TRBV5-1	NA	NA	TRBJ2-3	CASSEGPTSTDTQYF	TGCGCCAGCAGCGAGGGTCCAACTAGCACAGATACGCAGTATTTT
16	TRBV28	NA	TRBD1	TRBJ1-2	CASEIRTGAKWDGYTF	TGTGCCAGCGAGATTCGGACAGGGGCTAAGTGGGATGGCTACACCTTC
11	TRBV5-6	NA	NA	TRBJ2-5	CASSFGETQYF	TGTGCCAGCAGCTTCGGAGAGACCCAGTACTTC
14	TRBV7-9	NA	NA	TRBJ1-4	CASSSRTTNEKLFF	TGTGCCAGCAGCTCTCGGACAACTAATGAAAAACTGTTTTTT
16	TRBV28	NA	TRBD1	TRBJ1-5	CASSSGGRGQGQPQHF	TGTGCCAGCAGCTCTGGGGGCAGGGGGCAGGGTCAGCCCCAGCATTTT
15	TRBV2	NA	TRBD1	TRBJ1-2	CASSEEGQRSGGYTF	TGTGCCAGCAGTGAGGAGGGACAGCGGTCGGGTGGCTACACCTTC
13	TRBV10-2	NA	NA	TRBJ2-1	CASLGQQYNEQFF	TGCGCCAGCTTAGGACAGCAATACAATGAGCAGTTCTTC
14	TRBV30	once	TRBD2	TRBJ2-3	CAWMWAGGSDTQYF	TGTGCCTGGATGTGGGCGGGAGGCTCAGATACGCAGTATTTT
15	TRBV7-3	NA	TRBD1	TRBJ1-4	CASSPGTADNEKLFF	TGTGCCAGCAGCCCCGGGACAGCTGATAATGAAAAACTGTTTTTT
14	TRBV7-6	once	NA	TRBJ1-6	CASSAQSLNSPLHF	TGTGCCAGCAGCGCCCAAAGTCTGAACTCACCCCTCCACTTT
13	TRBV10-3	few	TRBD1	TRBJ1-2	CAIREAGGRGYTF	TGTGCCATCAGGGAAGCAGGGGGACGAGGCTACACCTTC
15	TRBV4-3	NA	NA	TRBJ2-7	CASSLQSGLFYEQYF	TGCGCCAGCAGCCTGCAAAGTGGACTATTCTACGAGCAGTACTTC
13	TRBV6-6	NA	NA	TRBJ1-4	CASSHAGAEKLFF	TGTGCCAGCAGTCACGCAGGGGCTGAAAAACTGTTTTTT
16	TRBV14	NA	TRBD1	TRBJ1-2	CASSQAGTGFGYGYTF	TGTGCCAGCAGCCAAGCCGGGACAGGGTTCGGCTATGGCTACACCTTC
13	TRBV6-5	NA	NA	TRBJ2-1	CASSYSTSPFEFF	TGTGCCAGCAGTTACTCGACCTCACCGTTTGAGTTCTTC
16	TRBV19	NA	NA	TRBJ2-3	CASSPRGEGATDTQYF	TGTGCCAGTAGTCCCCGGGGGGAGGGGGCCACAGATACGCAGTATTTT
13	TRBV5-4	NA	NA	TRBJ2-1	CASSAGTLNEQFF	TGTGCCAGCAGCGCCGGGACACTCAATGAGCAGTTCTTC
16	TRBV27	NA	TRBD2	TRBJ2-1	CASSSEAGKPYNEQFF	TGTGCCAGCAGTTCCGAAGCGGGAAAACCTTACAATGAGCAGTTCTTC
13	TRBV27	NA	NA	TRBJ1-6	CASSSTGNSPLHF	TGTGCCAGCAGTTCCACAGGGAATTCACCCCTCCACTTT
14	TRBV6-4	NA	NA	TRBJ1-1	CASRSFGGTAEAFF	TGTGCCAGCAGATCCTTTGGGGGTACTGCTGAAGCTTTCTTT
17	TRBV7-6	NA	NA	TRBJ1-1	CASSPRRGGAGVAEAFF	TGTGCCAGCAGCCCCAGGAGGGGCGGGGCAGGGGTTGCTGAAGCTTTCTTT
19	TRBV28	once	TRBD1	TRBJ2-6	CASSRPLGQGESGANVLTF	TGTGCCAGCAGTCGACCACTAGGACAGGGGGAATCCGGGGCCAACGTCCTGACTTTC
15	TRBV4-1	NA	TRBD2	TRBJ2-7	CASSQLAGVLGEQYF	TGCGCCAGCAGCCAACTAGCGGGAGTTTTGGGTGAGCAGTACTTC